The 16 T cell receptor beta chains given below trace back to one sample, sequenced in a study of cytomegalovirus exposure and HLA in healthy donors. PCR employed 60 Vbeta and 13 Jbeta primers. TCRdb keeps only in-frame clones here, not all; method: immunoSEQ multiplex PCR. The sample data list 63,000 or so clones. Material: PBMCs. These receptors were obtained from a boy younger than 18 in good health and CMV-seronegative.

The V call is TRBV14, the J call TRBJ1-1; D is unresolved. Germline loops: CDR1 SGHDN, CDR2 FVKESK. The CDR3 sequence is 13 residues long. The V gene lost 0 bases and the J gene lost 7 bases, with 9 bases spanning the gap. CDR3 amino acids: CASSQDFAGEAFF. CDR3 nucleotide sequence: TGTGCCAGCAGCCAAGATTTTGCGGGTGAAGCTTTCTTT. Looking up the rest from reference TRBV14 and TRBJ1-1 gives the full variable domain: EAGVTQFPSHSVIEKGQTVTLRCDPISGHDNLYWYRRVMGKEIKFLLHFVKESKQDESGMPNNRFLAERTGGTYSTLKVQPAELEDSGVYFCASSQDFAGEAFFGQGTRLTVV.

The chain employs TRBV6-5 and TRBJ2-1; 11 bases fit TRBD2. The J segment lost 5 bases and the V segment lost 5 bases, leaving 5 bases of the junction unmatched. CDR1 is MNHEY and CDR2 is SVGAGI in the germline V gene. This CDR3 has 15 residues. The CDR3 here is CASSPGTSGNNEQFF. CDR3 sequence (DNA): TGTGCCAGCAGTCCCGGGACTAGCGGAAACAATGAGCAGTTCTTC.

The chain links TRBV14 to TRBJ1-2; D perhaps matches TRBD1 (5 bases). This CDR3 has 14 amino acids. The V gene's germline CDR1 is SGHDN and CDR2 FVKESK. V lost 1 base to trimming and J lost 7 bases, with 13 bases between them. CDR3 sequence reads: CASSQVLGRGGYTF. The CDR3, as DNA: TGTGCCAGCAGCCAAGTTCTGGGAAGGGGTGGCTACACCTTC.

This chain connects TRBV14 to TRBJ2-7, with a possible D match to TRBD1 (6 bases). The CDR3 sequence is 15 residues long. Per the germline V gene, CDR1 is SGHDN and CDR2 is FVKESK. Trimming removed 4 bases at V and 2 bases at J, with 15 bases between. This CDR3 reads CASSRLRDNPYEQYF. In DNA, the CDR3 is TGTGCCAGCAGCCGCCTCCGGGACAATCCCTACGAGCAGTACTTC. Full variable domain (missing parts from reference TRBV14 and TRBJ2-7): EAGVTQFPSHSVIEKGQTVTLRCDPISGHDNLYWYRRVMGKEIKFLLHFVKESKQDESGMPNNRFLAERTGGTYSTLKVQPAELEDSGVYFCASSRLRDNPYEQYFGPGTRLTVT.

The chain recombines TRBV5-4 with TRBJ2-3, with TRBD2 identical over 7 bases. The CDR3 extends over 16 amino acids. Looked up from germline, CDR1 is SGHNT and CDR2 is YYREEE (reference sequence). The J segment lost 1 base and the V segment lost 4 bases, leaving 9 bases of the junction unmatched. CDR3 sequence: CASSPPAGRGTDTQYF. DNA for the CDR3: TGTGCCAGCAGCCCCCCAGCGGGGAGGGGCACAGATACGCAGTATTTT.

The chain uses TRBV6-4 and TRBJ1-2; D is uncertain. Trimming shortened V by 3 bases and J by 3 bases, and 8 bases separated the two germline ends. This CDR3 contains 13 residues. Germline V gene sequence: CDR1 MRHNA, CDR2 SNTAGT. The CDR3 loop is CASSESNYYGYTF. The CDR3 bases are TGTGCCAGCAGTGAATCCAATTACTATGGCTACACCTTC.

The chain is built from TRBV15 and TRBJ1-1, with a tentative D call TRBD1 (6 bases). Trimming took off 5 bases at V and 3 bases at J, with 13 bases between the two ends. Per germline, CDR1 LNHNV and CDR2 YYDKDF (reference sequence). The CDR3 sequence is 14 residues long. CDR3 in amino acids: CATSLVTGHTEAFF. The CDR3 DNA sequence: TGTGCCACCAGCCTCGTGACAGGCCACACTGAAGCTTTCTTT.

This chain joins TRBV5-5 and TRBJ1-5; D ambiguous. Looked up from germline, CDR1 is SGHKS and CDR2 is YYEKEE (reference sequence). This CDR3 contains 16 residues. The V gene lost 0 bases and the J gene lost 1 base, with 11 bases spanning the gap. Written as DNA, the CDR3 is TGTGCCAGCAGCTTGGTGGTGACTCCGAGCAATCAGCCCCAGCATTTT. Protein sequence: CASSLVVTPSNQPQHF.

The chain combines TRBV5-4 with TRBJ2-2; TRBD1 is a possible D gene (6 bases). Looked up from germline, CDR1 is SGHNT and CDR2 is YYREEE (reference sequence). Deletions cut 2 bases from V and 2 bases from J, with 10 bases between. The CDR3 runs 15 residues. The CDR3: CASSFEQGNTGELFF. CDR3 in DNA: TGTGCCAGCAGCTTTGAACAGGGAAACACCGGGGAGCTGTTTTTT.

The chain employs TRBV25-1 and TRBJ1-2, with D possibly matching TRBD1 (5 bases). The CDR3 is 11 amino acids. Trimming took 4 bases from V and 8 from J, leaving 8 bases between them. CDR1 is MGHDK, CDR2 SYGVNS, per germline. The chain's CDR3 is CASSAGPGYTF. The CDR3, as DNA: TGTGCCAGCAGTGCAGGGCCCGGCTACACCTTC.

V is TRBV7-2 and J is TRBJ1-1; a weak D match, TRBD1 (5 bases). The CDR3 sequence is 15 residues long. V was clipped by 3 bases and J by 1 base, with 12 bases between them. Germline loops: CDR1 SGHTA, CDR2 FQGNSA. CDR3 protein: CASSFPTQGNTEAFF. The CDR3 nucleotides read TGTGCCAGCAGCTTCCCAACGCAGGGGAACACTGAAGCTTTCTTT.

The V call is TRBV11-3, the J call TRBJ2-2, with D possibly TRBD1 on 6 matching bases. CDR1 and CDR2 from the germline V gene are SGHNT and YENEEA. The CDR3 is 16 amino acids. V lost 0 bases and J lost 1, with 9 bases in between. The CDR3 sequence is CASSLDGRGNTGELFF. The CDR3 DNA reads TGTGCCAGCAGCTTAGATGGCAGGGGGAACACCGGGGAGCTGTTTTTT.

The J gene is TRBJ2-3, the V gene TRBV4-3; 12 bases are a match to TRBD2. Trimming at V came to 0 bases and at J to 7 bases, leaving 5 bases not matched to a gene. Germline CDR1 LGHNA, CDR2 YSLEER. This CDR3 is 16 amino acids long. As DNA, the CDR3 is TGCGCCAGCAGCCAAGAACTAGCGGGAGGCCGAAATACGCAGTATTTT. It translates to CASSQELAGGRNTQYF.

V gene TRBV29-1 combines with J gene TRBJ1-1, with 10 positions matching TRBD1. The CDR3 extends over 13 amino acids. The ends lost 6 bases at V and 6 bases at J; junction bases unmatched: 7. CDR1 is SQVTM, CDR2 ANQGSEA, per germline. CDR3 sequence reads: CSVPGQGLSEAFF. The CDR3, as DNA: TGCAGCGTGCCGGGACAGGGGTTGTCTGAAGCTTTCTTT. Based on the CDR3 plus reference TRBV29-1 and TRBJ1-1, the full variable domain is SAVISQKPSRDICQRGTSLTIQCQVDSQVTMMFWYRQQPGQSLTLIATANQGSEATYESGFVIDKFPISRPNLTFSTLTVSNMSPEDSSIYLCSVPGQGLSEAFFGQGTRLTVV.

The rearrangement links TRBV11-1 to TRBJ1-2, with a possible D match to TRBD1 (6 bases). The CDR3 runs to 14 residues. V lost 3 bases, J lost 4 bases, and 12 bases lay in between. CDR1 and CDR2 (germline): SGHAT, FQDESV (reference sequence). CDR3: CASSLLSGVYGYTF. CDR3 bases: TGTGCCAGCAGCTTGCTATCAGGGGTCTATGGCTACACCTTC.

The V and J genes are TRBV27 and TRBJ2-6, with 9 bases aligning to TRBD1. The CDR3 covers 17 residues. Trimming at V came to 6 bases and at J to 1 base, leaving 7 bases not matched to a gene. Germline-derived CDR1 and CDR2 are MNHEY and SMNVEV (reference sequence). Here the CDR3 reads CASRPTGGLSGANVLTF. The DNA for the CDR3 is TGTGCCAGCAGACCTACAGGGGGCCTGTCTGGGGCCAACGTCCTGACTTTC. Drawing the rest from reference TRBV27 and TRBJ2-6, the complete variable domain is EAQVTQNPRYLITVTGKKLTVTCSQNMNHEYMSWYRQDPGLGLRQIYYSMNVEVTDKGDVPEGYKVSRKEKRNFPLILESPSPNQTSLYFCASRPTGGLSGANVLTFGAGSRLTVL.